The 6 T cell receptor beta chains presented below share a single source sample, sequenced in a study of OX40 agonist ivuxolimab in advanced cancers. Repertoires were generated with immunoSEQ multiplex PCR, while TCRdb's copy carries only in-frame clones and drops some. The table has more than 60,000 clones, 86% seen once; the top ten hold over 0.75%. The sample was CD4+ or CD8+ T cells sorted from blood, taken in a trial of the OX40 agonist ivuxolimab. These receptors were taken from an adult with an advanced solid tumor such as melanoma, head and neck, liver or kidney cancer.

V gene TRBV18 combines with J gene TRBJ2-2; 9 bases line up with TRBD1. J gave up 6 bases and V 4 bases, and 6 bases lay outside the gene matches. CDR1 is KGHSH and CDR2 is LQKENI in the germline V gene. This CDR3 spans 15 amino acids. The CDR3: CASSRQGDFAGELFF. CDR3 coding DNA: TGTGCCAGCTCACGACAGGGGGATTTTGCCGGGGAGCTGTTTTTT.

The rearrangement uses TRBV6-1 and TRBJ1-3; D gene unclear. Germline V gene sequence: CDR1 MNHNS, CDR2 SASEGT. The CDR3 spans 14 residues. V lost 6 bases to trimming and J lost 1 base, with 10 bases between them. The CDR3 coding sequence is TGTGCCAGCAGGGAGAGCGGTTCTGGAAACACCATATATTTT. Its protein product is CASRESGSGNTIYF.

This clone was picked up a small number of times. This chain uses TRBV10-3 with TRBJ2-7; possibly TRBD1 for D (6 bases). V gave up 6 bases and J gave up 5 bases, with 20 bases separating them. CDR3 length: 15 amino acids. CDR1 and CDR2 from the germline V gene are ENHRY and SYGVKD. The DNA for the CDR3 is TGTGCCATCAGCCGTTCTCAGGGGAAGGTCGACGAGCAGTACTTC. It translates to CAISRSQGKVDEQYF.

The CDR3 coding sequence is TGTGCCAGTAGTATAGCGGGGTGGAATGGCTACACCTTC. Protein product: CASSIAGWNGYTF. The rearrangement links TRBV19 to TRBJ1-2, with D uncertain. The CDR3 loop spans 13 amino acids. V was cut by 1 base and J by 6 bases, with 9 bases left in between. Germline CDR1 LNHDA, CDR2 SQIVND (reference sequence).

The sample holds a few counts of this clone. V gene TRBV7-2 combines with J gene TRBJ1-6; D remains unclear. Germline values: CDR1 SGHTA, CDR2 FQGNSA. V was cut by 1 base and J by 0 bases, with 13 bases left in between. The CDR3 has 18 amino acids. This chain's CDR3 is CASSLELYVSSYNSPLHF. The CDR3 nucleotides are TGTGCCAGCAGCTTAGAATTGTACGTGAGCTCCTATAATTCACCCCTCCACTTT.

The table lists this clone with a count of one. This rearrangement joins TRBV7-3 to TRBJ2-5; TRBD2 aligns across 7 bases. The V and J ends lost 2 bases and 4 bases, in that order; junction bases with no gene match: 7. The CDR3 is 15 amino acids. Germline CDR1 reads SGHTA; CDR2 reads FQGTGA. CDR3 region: CASSLGSGEGETQYF. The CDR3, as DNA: TGTGCCAGCAGCTTAGGTTCGGGGGAGGGAGAGACCCAGTACTTC.